These 5 T cell receptor beta chains came from one sample sequenced in a study of radiation and T cells in renal cell carcinoma. Profiling relied on immunoSEQ multiplex PCR, and the TCRdb table lists in-frame clones only, not all of them. The sample includes tens of thousands of clones, approximately 86% of them seen just once. This sample's time point: blood 2 weeks post-SBRT. The treatment here: 15 Gy SBRT to primary tumor, nephrectomy 4 weeks later. This material consisted of blood, taken from a patient whose treatment included radiotherapy and nephrectomy. All receptors derive from a woman between 45 and 60 years old with renal cell carcinoma.

The V call is TRBV18, the J call TRBJ2-7; 7 bases fit TRBD1. The V gene end was trimmed by 5 bases and the J gene end by 5 bases; junction bases not matched to a gene: 15. There are 16 residues in the CDR3. From germline, CDR1 is KGHSH and CDR2 LQKENI. The DNA for the CDR3 is TGTGCCAGCTCAGCCACGTTGACAGGGCTGGTCCACGAGCAGTACTTC. It codes for CASSATLTGLVHEQYF.

The V gene is TRBV19, the J gene TRBJ2-2; 10 bases are a match to TRBD1. Germline lookup yields CDR1 LNHDA and CDR2 SQIVND (reference sequence). J was trimmed by 5 bases and V by 7 bases; bases with no gene match: 13. The CDR3 totals 17 residues. The CDR3 DNA reads TGTGCCAGTATGTCTGCTGTGAGGACAGGGGGGACCGGGGAGCTGTTTTTT. This codes for CASMSAVRTGGTGELFF. Full variable domain (rest looked up from reference TRBV19 and TRBJ2-2): DGGITQSPKYLFRKEGQNVTLSCEQNLNHDAMYWYRQDPGQGLRLIYYSQIVNDFQKGDIAEGYSVSREKKESFPLTVTSAQKNPTAFYLCASMSAVRTGGTGELFFGEGSRLTVL.

This chain links TRBV13 with TRBJ2-5; 9 positions match TRBD1. There are 15 residues in the CDR3. CDR1 and CDR2 from the germline V gene are PRHDT and FYEKMQ (reference sequence). Losses at the gene ends were 1 base for V and 4 bases for J; bases not matched to a gene: 4. The CDR3 DNA is TGTGCCAGCAGCTTAGTGGGACAGGGAGGAGAGACCCAGTACTTC. Amino acid sequence: CASSLVGQGGETQYF.

The J gene is TRBJ2-1, the V gene TRBV2; 7 nucleotides align to TRBD1. CDR1 is SNHLY, CDR2 FYNNEI, per germline. With V trimmed by 6 bases and J by 4 bases, 6 bases remained unmatched. The CDR3 runs 14 residues. The CDR3 sequence: CASRLTQGYNEQFF. CDR3 nucleotides: TGTGCCAGCAGACTAACACAGGGGTACAATGAGCAGTTCTTC.

This rearrangement joins TRBV10-3 to TRBJ2-3; D possibly corresponds to TRBD2 (7 bases). Germline CDR1 reads ENHRY; CDR2 reads SYGVKD. The CDR3 contains 16 residues. Trimming removed 6 bases at V and 2 bases at J, with 18 bases between. In DNA, the CDR3 is TGTGCCATCAGCGAAATCGCGGGGGCCCACACAGATACGCAGTATTTT. It codes for CAISEIAGAHTDTQYF.